This T cell receptor beta chain stems from a study of human T cells and chemical hapten exposure. Study at large: In the roughly 24-week study, patients were dosed weekly with diphenylcyclopropenone on the scalp throughout.

Study-wide points: Sensitization with DPC brought no change to TCRs above 1 in 1000 in frequency. Patch test score tracked positively with PT1 expanded TCR counts.

As for time point: pre-sensitization, week 0. As for treatment: therapeutic diphenylcyclopropenone sensitization with weekly scalp DPC. Original processing notes: There were a median of around 100,000 TCRs per sample, with a range from about 23,224 to 750,000. TCRdb fed the RACE reads into MiXCR, producing one record per CDR3 protein. TCRdb, not the original authors, processed these V and J calls. In the table there are about 51,000 distinct CDR3 sequences, about 9.4% of which are singletons. The CDR3 runs 13 residues. Germline V gene lookup returns CDR1 MDHEN and CDR2 SYDVKM. V was clipped by 6 bases and J by 10 bases; unmatched bases: 5. In regard to this clonotype: What it binds is unknown.

The sequence came from a woman aged 40 to 50 with alopecia areata. Some clones in this sample may be carry-over from other donors' samples. The material sequenced was whole blood, taken in connection with sensitization to the hapten diphenylcyclopropenone (DPC). The V call is TRBV28, the J call TRBJ1-6; 8 bases agree with TRBD1. The chain's CDR3 is CASSTGGGSPLHF. The CDR3 coding sequence is TGTGCCAGCAGCACAGGGGGGGGATCACCCCTCCACTTT.